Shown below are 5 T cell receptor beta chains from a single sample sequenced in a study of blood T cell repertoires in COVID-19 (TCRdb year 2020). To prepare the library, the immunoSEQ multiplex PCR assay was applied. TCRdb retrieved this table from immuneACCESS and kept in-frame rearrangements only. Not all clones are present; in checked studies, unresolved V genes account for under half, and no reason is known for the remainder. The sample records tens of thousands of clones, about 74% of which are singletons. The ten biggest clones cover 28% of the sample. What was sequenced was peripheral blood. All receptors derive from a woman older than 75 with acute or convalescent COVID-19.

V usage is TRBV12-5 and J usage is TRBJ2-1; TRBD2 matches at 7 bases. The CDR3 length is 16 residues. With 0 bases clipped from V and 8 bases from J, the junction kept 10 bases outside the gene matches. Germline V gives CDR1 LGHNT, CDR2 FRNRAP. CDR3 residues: CASGLVRGRAADEQFF. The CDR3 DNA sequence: TGTGCTAGTGGTTTGGTACGTGGGAGGGCCGCTGATGAGCAGTTCTTC.

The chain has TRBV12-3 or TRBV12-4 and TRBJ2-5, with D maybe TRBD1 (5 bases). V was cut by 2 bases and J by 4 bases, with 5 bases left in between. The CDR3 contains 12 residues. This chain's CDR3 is CASSLRGETQYF. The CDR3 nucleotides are TGTGCCAGCAGTTTAAGGGGAGAGACCCAGTACTTC.

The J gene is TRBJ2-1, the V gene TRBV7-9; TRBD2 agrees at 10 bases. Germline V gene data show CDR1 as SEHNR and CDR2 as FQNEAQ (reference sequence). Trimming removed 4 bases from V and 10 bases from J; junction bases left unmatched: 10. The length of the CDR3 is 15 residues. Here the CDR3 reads CASSSASGSRGEQFF. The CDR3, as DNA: TGTGCCAGCAGCTCCGCTAGCGGGAGTCGGGGAGAGCAGTTCTTC.

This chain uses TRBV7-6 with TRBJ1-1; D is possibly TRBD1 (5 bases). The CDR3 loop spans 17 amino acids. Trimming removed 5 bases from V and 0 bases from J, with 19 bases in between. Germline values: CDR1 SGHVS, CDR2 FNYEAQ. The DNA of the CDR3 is TGTGCCAGCAGCACCTCCTCGGTAGGGGTAATGAACACTGAAGCTTTCTTT. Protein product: CASSTSSVGVMNTEAFF.

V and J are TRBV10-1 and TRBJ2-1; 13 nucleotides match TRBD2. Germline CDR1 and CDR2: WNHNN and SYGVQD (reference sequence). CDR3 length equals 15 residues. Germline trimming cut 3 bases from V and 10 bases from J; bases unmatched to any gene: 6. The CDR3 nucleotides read TGCGCCAGCAGTGAACTAGCGGGAGGGATCAGGGAGCAGTTCTTC. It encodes CASSELAGGIREQFF.